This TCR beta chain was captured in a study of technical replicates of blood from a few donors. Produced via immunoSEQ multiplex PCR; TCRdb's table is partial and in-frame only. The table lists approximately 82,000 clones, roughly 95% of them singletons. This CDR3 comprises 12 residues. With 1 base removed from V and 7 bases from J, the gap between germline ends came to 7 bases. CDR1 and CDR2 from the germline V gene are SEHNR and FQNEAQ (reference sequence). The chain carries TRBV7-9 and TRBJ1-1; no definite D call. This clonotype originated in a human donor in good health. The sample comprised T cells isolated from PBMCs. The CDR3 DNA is TGTGCCAGCAGCTTAGTTTCGGGTGAAGCTTTCTTT. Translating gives CASSLVSGEAFF.